The rows below give T cell receptor beta chains drawn from one sample of a study of blood T cell repertoires in COVID-19. Using immunoSEQ multiplex PCR, the repertoire was profiled, and TCRdb retains in-frame clones only, with some absent. The sample comprises around 130,000 clones, 86% of which are singletons, and roughly 4% rests with the top ten. The material sequenced was peripheral blood. These receptors all stem from a man aged 40-55 years with acute or convalescent COVID-19. CDR3s include the opening cysteine and the closing phenylalanine or tryptophan. A D gene is named only where the DNA matches it firmly. The size of a clone is reported for some rows only, either as once, few or many, or as a class for expanded clones.

CASSVNRGPGTEAFF	TGTGCCAGTAGTGTCAACAGGGGGCCGGGCACTGAAGCTTTCTTT	TRBV19	.	TRBJ1-1	TRBD1
CASRMTANYGYTF	TGTGCCAGCAGGATGACAGCTAACTATGGCTACACCTTC	TRBV6-5	.	TRBJ1-2	.
CASSLGIGNTGELFF	TGTGCCAGCAGCTTAGGAATCGGGAACACCGGGGAGCTGTTTTTT	TRBV7-2	.	TRBJ2-2	.
CAISDNARAKTSDQSNEKLFF	TGTGCCATCAGTGATAACGCCAGGGCTAAAACATCGGACCAATCTAATGAAAAACTGTTTTTT	TRBV10-3	.	TRBJ1-4	.
CASSAQVNTEAFF	TGTGCCAGCAGCGCCCAGGTGAACACTGAAGCTTTCTTT	TRBV9	.	TRBJ1-1	.
CASSGDFNEQFF	TGTGCCAGCAGTGGGGACTTCAATGAGCAGTTCTTC	TRBV2	few	TRBJ2-1	.
CASSRGGGETQYF	TGCGCCAGCAGCAGAGGGGGCGGGGAGACCCAGTACTTC	TRBV5-1	.	TRBJ2-5	TRBD1
CASSLGLQNYGYTF	TGCGCCAGCAGCTTGGGTTTACAGAACTATGGCTACACCTTC	TRBV5-1	.	TRBJ1-2	.
CASSLAFSNQPQHF	TGTGCCAGCAGCTTGGCGTTTAGCAATCAGCCCCAGCATTTT	TRBV5-8	once	TRBJ1-5	.
CASSSYRASGSYGYTF	TGTGCCAGCAGCTCTTACAGGGCTTCTGGCTCTTATGGCTACACCTTC	TRBV5-6	.	TRBJ1-2	.
CASREGDRDNSPLHF	TGTGCCAGCAGAGAGGGGGACAGGGATAATTCACCCCTCCACTTT	TRBV27	.	TRBJ1-6	TRBD1
CASSDRSSGAPDTQYF	TGTGCCAGCAGCGACAGGTCTAGCGGGGCCCCAGATACGCAGTATTTT	TRBV11-3	.	TRBJ2-3	TRBD2
CASSLETHSNQPQHF	TGTGCCAGCAGCTTAGAGACTCATAGCAATCAGCCCCAGCATTTT	TRBV7-2	few	TRBJ1-5	.
CASSLDSSSYNEQFF	TGTGCCAGTAGTTTGGATAGCTCTTCCTACAATGAGCAGTTCTTC	TRBV19	.	TRBJ2-1	.
CASSSSGNRNTDTQYF	TGTGCCAGCAGCTCTAGCGGAAACAGAAACACAGATACGCAGTATTTT	TRBV7-8	.	TRBJ2-3	TRBD2
CASSIMGGSEKLFF	TGTGCCAGTAGTATTATGGGGGGTAGTGAAAAACTGTTTTTT	TRBV19	.	TRBJ1-4	.
CSASAGQWDTEAFF	TGCAGTGCTAGTGCGGGACAGTGGGACACTGAAGCTTTCTTT	TRBV20-1	.	TRBJ1-1	TRBD1
CASSEGAGPTDTQYF	TGTGCCAGCAGTGAGGGAGCGGGGCCCACAGATACGCAGTATTTT	TRBV2	once	TRBJ2-3	TRBD2
CASSQDFGSWNEQYF	TGTGCCAGCAGCCAAGATTTCGGGTCCTGGAACGAGCAGTACTTC	TRBV3-1/TRBV3-2	.	TRBJ2-7	.
CASSQDRGSGANVLTF	TGCGCCAGCAGCCAAGATCGGGGCTCTGGGGCCAACGTCCTGACTTTC	TRBV4-1	.	TRBJ2-6	.
CASSQEETYTGELFF	TGTGCCAGCAGCCAAGAGGAGACTTACACCGGGGAGCTGTTTTTT	TRBV4-2	.	TRBJ2-2	.
CASSPDRTNEKLFF	TGTGCCAGCAGCCCAGACAGGACAAATGAAAAACTGTTTTTT	TRBV11-2	once	TRBJ1-4	.
CANYDRLNQPQHF	TGTGCCAACTATGACAGGCTCAATCAGCCCCAGCATTTT	TRBV21-1	once	TRBJ1-5	.
CASSAGATEAFF	TGTGCCAGTAGTGCGGGGGCCACTGAAGCTTTCTTT	TRBV19	.	TRBJ1-1	.
CASSYSRDSLGTQYF	TGTGCCAGCAGTTACTCTCGGGACTCCCTTGGGACCCAGTACTTC	TRBV6-6	.	TRBJ2-5	.
CASSWPGQGGNTEAFF	TGTGCCAGCAGTTGGCCGGGACAGGGTGGGAACACTGAAGCTTTCTTT	TRBV6-5	.	TRBJ1-1	TRBD1
CASSQPTPSSGGTDTQYF	TGTGCCAGCAGCCAGCCCACCCCATCTAGCGGGGGCACAGATACGCAGTATTTT	TRBV3-1/TRBV3-2	few	TRBJ2-3	TRBD2
CASSGTSGLYEQYF	TGTGCCAGCAGCGGGACTAGCGGACTCTACGAGCAGTACTTC	TRBV9	.	TRBJ2-7	TRBD2
CASSLGYQPQHF	TGTGCCAGCAGCCTTGGCTATCAGCCCCAGCATTTT	TRBV14	.	TRBJ1-5	.
CASSWGAGELFF	TGTGCCAGCAGCTGGGGGGCCGGGGAGCTGTTTTTT	TRBV9	.	TRBJ2-2	.
CASSQEPGGNYGYTF	TGCGCCAGCAGCCAAGAACCGGGGGGGAACTATGGCTACACCTTC	TRBV4-3	.	TRBJ1-2	.
CASSQGSGGTQPQHF	TGTGCCAGCAGCCAAGGATCAGGGGGCACCCAGCCCCAGCATTTT	TRBV14	.	TRBJ1-5	TRBD1
CASIPTGGLYEQYF	TGTGCCAGCATCCCGACAGGGGGTTTGTACGAGCAGTACTTC	TRBV2	.	TRBJ2-7	TRBD1
CASSLAGTREGYTF	TGTGCCAGCAGCCTCGCAGGGACACGGGAAGGCTACACCTTC	TRBV4-2	.	TRBJ1-2	.
CASSQVSAVNEKLFF	TGTGCCAGCAGCCAAGTTTCGGCGGTGAATGAAAAACTGTTTTTT	TRBV14	.	TRBJ1-4	.
CASRLRESHNEQFF	TGTGCCAGCCGGCTACGGGAGTCCCACAATGAGCAGTTCTTC	TRBV27	.	TRBJ2-1	.
CSVERAGSYNEQFF	TGCAGCGTTGAAAGAGCGGGCTCCTACAATGAGCAGTTCTTC	TRBV29-1	.	TRBJ2-1	.
CASSLKGRTEAFF	TGTGCCAGCAGTTTAAAGGGGAGGACTGAAGCTTTCTTT	TRBV12-3/TRBV12-4	once	TRBJ1-1	.
CASSLREGQETQYF	TGTGCCAGCAGCTTACGGGAGGGACAAGAGACCCAGTACTTC	TRBV7-8	.	TRBJ2-5	TRBD2
CASSPRVTEAFF	TGTGCCAGCTCACCACGCGTCACTGAAGCTTTCTTT	TRBV18	.	TRBJ1-1	.
CASSLSPNRYSGNTIYF	TGTGCCAGCAGCTTATCCCCCAACAGGTACTCTGGAAACACCATATATTTT	TRBV7-2	once	TRBJ1-3	.
CASSQDLSYTF	TGTGCCAGCAGCCAAGATCTCTCCTACACCTTC	TRBV3-1/TRBV3-2	once	TRBJ1-2	.
CASSPGHFTYNEQFF	TGTGCCAGCAGCCCCGGACACTTTACCTACAATGAGCAGTTCTTC	TRBV7-3	.	TRBJ2-1	.
CASSQVNGGTGELFF	TGTGCCAGCAGCCAAGTGAACGGCGGGACCGGGGAGCTGTTTTTT	TRBV14	.	TRBJ2-2	.
CASSFGSGGVRFF	TGTGCCAGCAGCTTCGGTAGCGGGGGCGTCAGGTTCTTC	TRBV7-3	.	TRBJ2-1	TRBD2
CASSMMLSSYNSPLHF	TGTGCCAGTAGTATGATGCTTAGCTCCTATAATTCACCCCTCCACTTT	TRBV19	once	TRBJ1-6	.
CASSQEVGPLGEQYF	TGTGCCAGCAGCCAAGAAGTTGGTCCGCTCGGCGAGCAGTACTTC	TRBV4-2	.	TRBJ2-7	.
CASSLPGIETQYF	TGTGCCAGCAGCTTACCGGGGATCGAGACCCAGTACTTC	TRBV7-9	.	TRBJ2-5	.
CAISERDSYGYTF	TGTGCCATCAGTGAAAGGGACAGCTATGGCTACACCTTC	TRBV10-3	.	TRBJ1-2	TRBD1
CAWRPTGWNEQFF	TGTGCCTGGAGGCCTACAGGGTGGAATGAGCAGTTCTTC	TRBV30	.	TRBJ2-1	.
CASSPLGAWGYTF	TGTGCCAGCAGTCCCCTGGGGGCGTGGGGCTACACCTTC	TRBV6-5	few	TRBJ1-2	.
CASSQEGRGEGYTF	TGCGCCAGCAGCCAAGAAGGCAGGGGCGAAGGCTACACCTTC	TRBV4-3	.	TRBJ1-2	.
CASSEGLTGANYGYTF	TGTGCCAGCAGTGAAGGATTGACAGGGGCCAACTATGGCTACACCTTC	TRBV6-1	.	TRBJ1-2	TRBD1
CASRSPGGSYEQYF	TGTGCCAGCAGAAGTCCAGGGGGCTCCTACGAGCAGTACTTC	TRBV2	.	TRBJ2-7	TRBD1
CAWSPHRQGIQPQHF	TGTGCCTGGAGTCCGCACCGACAGGGAATTCAGCCCCAGCATTTT	TRBV30	.	TRBJ1-5	TRBD1
CASGHLNTEAFF	TGTGCCAGCGGACACTTGAACACTGAAGCTTTCTTT	TRBV28	.	TRBJ1-1	.
CASKAVPGGEGLFF	TGTGCCAGTAAAGCGGTCCCGGGCGGCGAGGGACTGTTTTTT	TRBV19	.	TRBJ1-4	.
CASTRTGSNYGYTF	TGTGCCAGTACCAGGACAGGGTCTAACTATGGCTACACCTTC	TRBV19	.	TRBJ1-2	TRBD1
CASSARTSGASSYNEQFF	TGTGCTAGCAGCGCCCGGACTAGCGGGGCAAGCTCCTACAATGAGCAGTTCTTC	TRBV7-7	.	TRBJ2-1	TRBD2